This T cell receptor beta chain was documented in a study of immune evolution from preneoplasia to lung adenocarcinoma. Study-level findings and limits: T cell clonality was higher in KRAS-mutant than EGFR-mutant or wild-type nodules.

Between the mid-2010s and the late 2010s, patients underwent resection in Japan or China. Trimming removed 8 bases from V and 3 bases from J, with 11 bases in between. Germline V gives CDR1 SGHAT, CDR2 FQDESV (reference sequence). There are 12 residues in the CDR3. This clone turned up a few times. The antigen is not known. This table comes from immunoSEQ multiplex PCR, and its TCRdb copy is limited to in-frame clones, with some not included. Of several thousand clones in the sample, around 85% were seen once. This TCR was recovered from a person aged 50-59 years with lung adenocarcinoma. Sequenced sample: FFPE invasive lung adenocarcinoma tissue. The chain joins TRBV11-1 to TRBJ2-7, with no clear D. In DNA, the CDR3 is TGTGCCAGCGGACCCCACCTCTACGAGCAGTACTTC. Its protein is CASGPHLYEQYF.